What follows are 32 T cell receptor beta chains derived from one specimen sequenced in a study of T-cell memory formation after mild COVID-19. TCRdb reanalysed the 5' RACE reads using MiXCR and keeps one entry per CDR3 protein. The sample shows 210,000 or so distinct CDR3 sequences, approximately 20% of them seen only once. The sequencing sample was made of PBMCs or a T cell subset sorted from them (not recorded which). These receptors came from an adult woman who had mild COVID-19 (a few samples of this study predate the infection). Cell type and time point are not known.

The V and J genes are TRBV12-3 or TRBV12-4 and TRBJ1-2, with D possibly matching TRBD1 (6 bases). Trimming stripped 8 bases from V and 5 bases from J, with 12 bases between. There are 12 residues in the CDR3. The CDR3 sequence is CASQGLGYGYTF. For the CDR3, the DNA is TGTGCCAGCCAGGGGTTGGGGTATGGCTACACCTTC.

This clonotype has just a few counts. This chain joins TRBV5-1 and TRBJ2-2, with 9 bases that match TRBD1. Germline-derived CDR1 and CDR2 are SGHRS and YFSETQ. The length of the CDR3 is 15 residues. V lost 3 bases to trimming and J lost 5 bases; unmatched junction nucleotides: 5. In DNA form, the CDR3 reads TGCGCCAGCAGCTCACAGGGGGCGAGGACCGGGGAGCTGTTTTTT. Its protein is CASSSQGARTGELFF.

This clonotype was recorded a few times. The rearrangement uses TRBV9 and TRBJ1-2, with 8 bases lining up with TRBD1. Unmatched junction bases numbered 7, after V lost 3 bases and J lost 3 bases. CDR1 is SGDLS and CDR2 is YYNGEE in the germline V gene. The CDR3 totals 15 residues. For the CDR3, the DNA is TGTGCCAGCAGCGCACAAGGACAGGGAGACTATGGCTACACCTTC. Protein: CASSAQGQGDYGYTF.

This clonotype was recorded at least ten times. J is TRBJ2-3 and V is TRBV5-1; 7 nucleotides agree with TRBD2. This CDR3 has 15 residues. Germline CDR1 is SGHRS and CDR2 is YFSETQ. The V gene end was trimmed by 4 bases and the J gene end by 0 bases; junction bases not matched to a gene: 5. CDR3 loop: CASSPISGSTDTQYF. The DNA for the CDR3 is TGCGCCAGCAGCCCTATTAGCGGGAGCACAGATACGCAGTATTTT.

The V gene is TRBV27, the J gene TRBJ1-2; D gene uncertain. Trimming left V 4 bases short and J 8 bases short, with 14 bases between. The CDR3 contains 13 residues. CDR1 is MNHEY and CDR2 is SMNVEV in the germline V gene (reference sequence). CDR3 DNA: TGTGCCAGCAGTTCACCCTTCGGCGGAGGCTACACCTTC. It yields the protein CASSSPFGGGYTF.

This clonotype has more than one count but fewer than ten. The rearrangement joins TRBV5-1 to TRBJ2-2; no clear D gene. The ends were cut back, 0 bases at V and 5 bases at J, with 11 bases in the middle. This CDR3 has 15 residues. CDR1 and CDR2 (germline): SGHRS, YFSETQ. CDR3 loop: CASSLASGQTGELFF. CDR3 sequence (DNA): TGCGCCAGCAGCTTGGCCTCTGGGCAAACCGGGGAGCTGTTTTTT.

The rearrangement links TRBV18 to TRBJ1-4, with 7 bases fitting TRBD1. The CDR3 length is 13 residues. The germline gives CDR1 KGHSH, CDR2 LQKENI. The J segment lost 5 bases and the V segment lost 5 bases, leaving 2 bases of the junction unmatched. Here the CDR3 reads CASSKDRNEKLFF. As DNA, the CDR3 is TGTGCCAGCTCAAAGGACAGGAATGAAAAACTGTTTTTT.

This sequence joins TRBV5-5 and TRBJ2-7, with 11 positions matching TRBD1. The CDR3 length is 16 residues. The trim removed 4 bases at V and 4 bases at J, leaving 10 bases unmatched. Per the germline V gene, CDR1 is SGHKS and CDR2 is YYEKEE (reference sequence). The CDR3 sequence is CASSLRPGQGVYEQYF. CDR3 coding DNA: TGTGCCAGCAGCCTGCGTCCGGGACAGGGGGTTTACGAGCAGTACTTC.

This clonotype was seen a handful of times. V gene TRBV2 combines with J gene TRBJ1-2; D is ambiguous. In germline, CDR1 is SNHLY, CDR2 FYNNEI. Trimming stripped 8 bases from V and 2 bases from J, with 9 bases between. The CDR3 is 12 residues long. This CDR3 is CASGRPNYGYTF. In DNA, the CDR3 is TGTGCCAGCGGACGGCCGAACTATGGCTACACCTTC.

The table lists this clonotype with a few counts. CDR3 DNA sequence: TGCGCCAGCAGCCAAGATTCCGTAGCAAATCAGCCCCAGCATTTT. Amino acids: CASSQDSVANQPQHF. The V and J genes are TRBV4-1 and TRBJ1-5; D is ambiguous. Trimming cost V 0 bases and J 4 bases, with 10 bases left between them. The CDR3 runs to 15 residues. CDR1 is MGHRA, CDR2 YSYEKL, per germline.

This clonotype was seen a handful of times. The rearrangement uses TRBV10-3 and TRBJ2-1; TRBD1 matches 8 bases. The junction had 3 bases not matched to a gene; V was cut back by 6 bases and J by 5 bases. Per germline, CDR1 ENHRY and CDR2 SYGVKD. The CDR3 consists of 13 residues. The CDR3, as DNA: TGTGCCATCAGCGTGACAGGGGACAATGAGCAGTTCTTC. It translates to CAISVTGDNEQFF.

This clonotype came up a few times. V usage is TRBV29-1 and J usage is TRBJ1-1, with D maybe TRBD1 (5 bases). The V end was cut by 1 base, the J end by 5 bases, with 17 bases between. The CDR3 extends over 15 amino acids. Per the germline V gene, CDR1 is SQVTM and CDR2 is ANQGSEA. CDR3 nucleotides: TGCAGCGTTGAAGGAGGCAAGGGGTCTAGAACTGAAGCTTTCTTT. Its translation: CSVEGGKGSRTEAFF.

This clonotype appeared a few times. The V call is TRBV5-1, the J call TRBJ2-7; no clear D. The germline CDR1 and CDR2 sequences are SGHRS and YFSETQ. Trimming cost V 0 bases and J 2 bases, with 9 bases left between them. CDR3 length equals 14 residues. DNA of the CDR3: TGCGCCAGCAGCTTGGGGGCTCTAGCCTACGAGCAGTACTTC. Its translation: CASSLGALAYEQYF.

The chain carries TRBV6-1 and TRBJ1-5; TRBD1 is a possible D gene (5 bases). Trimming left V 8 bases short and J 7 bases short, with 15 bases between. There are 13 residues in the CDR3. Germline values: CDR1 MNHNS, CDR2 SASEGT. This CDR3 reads CASSGDSGQPQHF. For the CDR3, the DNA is TGTGCCAGCTCGGGGGATAGCGGCCAGCCCCAGCATTTT.

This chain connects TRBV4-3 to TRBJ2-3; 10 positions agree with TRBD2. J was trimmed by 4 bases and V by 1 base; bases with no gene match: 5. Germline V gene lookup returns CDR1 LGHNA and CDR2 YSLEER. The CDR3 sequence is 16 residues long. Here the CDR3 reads CASSQGASGSPDTQYF. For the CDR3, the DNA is TGCGCCAGCAGCCAAGGGGCTAGCGGGAGTCCAGATACGCAGTATTTT.

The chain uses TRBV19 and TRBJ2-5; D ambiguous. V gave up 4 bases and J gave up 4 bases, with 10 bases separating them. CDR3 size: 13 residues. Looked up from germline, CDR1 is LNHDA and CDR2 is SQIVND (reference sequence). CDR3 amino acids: CASSNGFRETQYF. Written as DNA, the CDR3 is TGTGCCAGTAGTAACGGATTCAGAGAGACCCAGTACTTC.

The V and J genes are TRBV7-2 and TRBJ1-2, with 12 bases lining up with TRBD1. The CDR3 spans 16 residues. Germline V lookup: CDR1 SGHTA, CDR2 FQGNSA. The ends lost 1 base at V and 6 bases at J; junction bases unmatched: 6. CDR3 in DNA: TGTGCCAGCAGCTTAGGAGGCGGGACAGGGGGCGATGGCTACACCTTC. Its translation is CASSLGGGTGGDGYTF.

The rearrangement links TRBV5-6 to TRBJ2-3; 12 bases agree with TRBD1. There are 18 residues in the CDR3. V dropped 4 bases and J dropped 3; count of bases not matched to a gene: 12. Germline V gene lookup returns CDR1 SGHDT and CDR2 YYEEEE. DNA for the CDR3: TGTGCCAGCAGCGCAGCCGGGACAGGGGGCGAGTGGACAGATACGCAGTATTTT. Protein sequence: CASSAAGTGGEWTDTQYF.

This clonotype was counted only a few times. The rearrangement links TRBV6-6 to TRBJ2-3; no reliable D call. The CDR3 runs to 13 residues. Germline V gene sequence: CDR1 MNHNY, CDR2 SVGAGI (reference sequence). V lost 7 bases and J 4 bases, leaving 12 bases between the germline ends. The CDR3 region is CASTPPSADTQYF. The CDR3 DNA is TGTGCCAGCACCCCTCCATCGGCAGATACGCAGTATTTT.

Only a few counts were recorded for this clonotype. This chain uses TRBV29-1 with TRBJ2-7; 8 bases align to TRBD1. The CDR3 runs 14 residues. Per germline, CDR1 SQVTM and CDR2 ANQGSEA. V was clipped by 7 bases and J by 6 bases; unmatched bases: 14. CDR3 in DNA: TGCAGCGCCTCACGGACAGGGCGGGTTGGCGAGCAGTACTTC. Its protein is CSASRTGRVGEQYF.

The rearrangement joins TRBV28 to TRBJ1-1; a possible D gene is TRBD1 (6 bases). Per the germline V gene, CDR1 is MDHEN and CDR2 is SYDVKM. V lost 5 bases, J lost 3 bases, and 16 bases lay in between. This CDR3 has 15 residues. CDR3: CASSLIQGWDTEAFF. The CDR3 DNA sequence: TGTGCCAGCAGTCTAATACAGGGATGGGACACTGAAGCTTTCTTT.

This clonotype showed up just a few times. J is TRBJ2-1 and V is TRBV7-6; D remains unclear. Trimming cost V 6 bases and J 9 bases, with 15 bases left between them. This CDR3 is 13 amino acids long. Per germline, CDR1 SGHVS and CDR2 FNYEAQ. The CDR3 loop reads CASRSTLDGEQFF. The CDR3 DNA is TGTGCCAGCAGGTCCACTCTAGACGGTGAGCAGTTCTTC.

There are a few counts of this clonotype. The CDR3 DNA is TGCAGCGTCAAGACTAGTTCGGGGTTTGCGTTCTTC. Protein sequence: CSVKTSSGFAFF. The chain carries TRBV29-1 and TRBJ2-1, with a tentative D call TRBD2 (6 bases). The CDR3 runs to 12 residues. Trimming took 6 bases from V and 15 from J, leaving 21 bases between them. Germline loops: CDR1 SQVTM, CDR2 ANQGSEA.

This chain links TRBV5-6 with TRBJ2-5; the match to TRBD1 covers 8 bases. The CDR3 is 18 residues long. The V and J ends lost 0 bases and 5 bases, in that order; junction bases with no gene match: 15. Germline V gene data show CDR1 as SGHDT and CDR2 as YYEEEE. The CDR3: CASSLALEGQGRRETQYF. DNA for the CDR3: TGTGCCAGCAGCTTGGCTTTGGAAGGACAGGGTCGTAGGGAGACCCAGTACTTC.

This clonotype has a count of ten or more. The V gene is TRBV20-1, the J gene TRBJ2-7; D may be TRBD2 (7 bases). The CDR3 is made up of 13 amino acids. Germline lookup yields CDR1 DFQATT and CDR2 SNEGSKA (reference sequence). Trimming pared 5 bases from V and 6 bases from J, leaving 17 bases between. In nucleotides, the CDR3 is TGCAGTGCTCCGGCCGGGGGGCGCGGCGAGCAGTACTTC. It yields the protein CSAPAGGRGEQYF.

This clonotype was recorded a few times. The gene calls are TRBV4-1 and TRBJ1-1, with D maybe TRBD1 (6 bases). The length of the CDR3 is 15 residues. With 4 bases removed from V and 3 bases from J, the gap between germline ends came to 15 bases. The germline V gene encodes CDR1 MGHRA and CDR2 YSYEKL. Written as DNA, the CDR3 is TGCGCCAGCAGCCCCTCCGCTAACAGGGACACTGAAGCTTTCTTT. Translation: CASSPSANRDTEAFF.

The CDR3, as DNA: TGTGCCAGCAGCAACCGTATAGGACAGGGGAGAACAGATACGCAGTATTTT. Its translation is CASSNRIGQGRTDTQYF. This chain joins TRBV12-3 or TRBV12-4 and TRBJ2-3; TRBD1 aligns across 9 bases. Trimming removed 6 bases from V and 3 bases from J; junction bases left unmatched: 13. The CDR3 contains 17 residues.

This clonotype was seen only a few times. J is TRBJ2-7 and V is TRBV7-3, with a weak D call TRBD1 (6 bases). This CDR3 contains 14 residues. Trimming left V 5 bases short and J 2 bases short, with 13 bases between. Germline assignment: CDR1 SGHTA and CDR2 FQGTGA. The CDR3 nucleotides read TGTGCCAGCAGCCCACAGGGATCCACCTACGAGCAGTACTTC. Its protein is CASSPQGSTYEQYF.

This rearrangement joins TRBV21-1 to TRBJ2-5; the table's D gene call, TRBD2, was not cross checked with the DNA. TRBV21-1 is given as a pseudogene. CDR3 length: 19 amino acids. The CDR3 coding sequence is TGTGCCAGCAGCAAAGAGGGCCCCCCAGGCGGGTGGGTGGAAGAGACCCAGTACTTC. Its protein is CASSKEGPPGGWVEETQYF.

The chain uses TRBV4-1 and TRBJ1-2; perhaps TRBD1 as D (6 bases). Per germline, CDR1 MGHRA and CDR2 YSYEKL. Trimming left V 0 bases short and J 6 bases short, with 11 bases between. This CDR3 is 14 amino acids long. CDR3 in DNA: TGCGCCAGCAGCCAAGATAAACAGGGTAATGGCTACACCTTC. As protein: CASSQDKQGNGYTF.

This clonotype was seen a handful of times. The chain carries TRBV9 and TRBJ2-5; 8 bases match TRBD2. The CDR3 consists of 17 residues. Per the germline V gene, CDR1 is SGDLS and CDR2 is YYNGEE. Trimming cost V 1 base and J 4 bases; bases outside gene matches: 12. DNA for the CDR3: TGTGCCAGCAGCGTAACGGTCGGGGGGGCTGTGTCAGAGACCCAGTACTTC. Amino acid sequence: CASSVTVGGAVSETQYF. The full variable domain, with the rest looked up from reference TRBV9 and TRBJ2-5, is DSGVTQTPKHLITATGQRVTLRCSPRSGDLSVYWYQQSLDQGLQFLIQYYNGEERAKGNILERFSAQQFPDLHSELNLSSLELGDSALYFCASSVTVGGAVSETQYFGPGTRLLVL.

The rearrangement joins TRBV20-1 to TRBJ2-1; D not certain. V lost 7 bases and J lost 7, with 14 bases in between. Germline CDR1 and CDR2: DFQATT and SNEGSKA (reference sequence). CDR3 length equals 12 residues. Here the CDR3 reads CSGEHLDNEQFF. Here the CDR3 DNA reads TGCAGTGGCGAACATTTGGATAATGAGCAGTTCTTC.